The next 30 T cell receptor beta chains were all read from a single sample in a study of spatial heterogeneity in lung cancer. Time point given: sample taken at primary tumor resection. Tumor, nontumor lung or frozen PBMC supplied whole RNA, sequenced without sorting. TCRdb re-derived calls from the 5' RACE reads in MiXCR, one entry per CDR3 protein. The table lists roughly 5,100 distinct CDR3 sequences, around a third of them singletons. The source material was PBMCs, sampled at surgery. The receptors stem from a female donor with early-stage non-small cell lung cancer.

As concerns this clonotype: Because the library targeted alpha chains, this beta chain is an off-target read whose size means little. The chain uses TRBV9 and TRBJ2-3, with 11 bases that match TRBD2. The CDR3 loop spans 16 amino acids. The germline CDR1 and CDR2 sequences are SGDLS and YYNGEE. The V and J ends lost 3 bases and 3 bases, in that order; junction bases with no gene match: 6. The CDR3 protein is CASSGGTSGLTDTQYF. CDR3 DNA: TGTGCCAGCAGCGGGGGGACTAGCGGTTTGACAGATACGCAGTATTTT.

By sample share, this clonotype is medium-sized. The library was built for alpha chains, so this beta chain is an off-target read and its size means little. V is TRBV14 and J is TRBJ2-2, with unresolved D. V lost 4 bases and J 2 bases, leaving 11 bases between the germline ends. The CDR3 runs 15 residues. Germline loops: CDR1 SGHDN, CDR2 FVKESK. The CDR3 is CASSLSFRNTGELFF. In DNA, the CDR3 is TGTGCCAGCAGCCTATCCTTCCGAAACACCGGGGAGCTGTTTTTT.

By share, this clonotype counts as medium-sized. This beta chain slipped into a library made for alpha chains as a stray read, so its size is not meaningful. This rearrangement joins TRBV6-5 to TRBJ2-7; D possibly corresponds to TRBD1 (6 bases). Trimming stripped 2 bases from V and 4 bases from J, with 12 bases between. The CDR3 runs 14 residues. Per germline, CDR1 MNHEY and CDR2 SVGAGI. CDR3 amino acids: CASSYRTRGYEQYF. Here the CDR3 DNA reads TGTGCCAGCAGTTACCGCACGAGGGGGTACGAGCAGTACTTC.

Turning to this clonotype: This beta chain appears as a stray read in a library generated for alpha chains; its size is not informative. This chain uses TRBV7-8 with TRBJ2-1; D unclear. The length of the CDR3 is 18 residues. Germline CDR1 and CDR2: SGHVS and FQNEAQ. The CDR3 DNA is TGTGCATCGAGTTCGGGTCTGGGGTTGGGAAGCTCCTACAATGAGCAGTTCTTC. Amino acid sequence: CASSSGLGLGSSYNEQFF.

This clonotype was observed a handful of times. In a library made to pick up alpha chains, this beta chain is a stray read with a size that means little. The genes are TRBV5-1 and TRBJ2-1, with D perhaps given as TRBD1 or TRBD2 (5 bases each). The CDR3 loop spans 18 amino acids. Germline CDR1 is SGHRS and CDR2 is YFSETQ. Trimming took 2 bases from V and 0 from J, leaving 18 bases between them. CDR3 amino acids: CASSFSVVGVYSYNEQFF. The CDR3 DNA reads TGCGCCAGCAGCTTTAGCGTCGTGGGGGTGTACTCCTACAATGAGCAGTTCTTC.

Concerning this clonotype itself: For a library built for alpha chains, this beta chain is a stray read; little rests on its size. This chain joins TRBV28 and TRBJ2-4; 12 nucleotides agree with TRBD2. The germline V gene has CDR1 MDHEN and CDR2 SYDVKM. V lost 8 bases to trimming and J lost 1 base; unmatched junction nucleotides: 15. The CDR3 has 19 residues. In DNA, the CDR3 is TGTGCCAGCGGACCGTTGGATCCGGGACTAGCGGGCGCCAAAAACATTCAGTACTTC. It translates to CASGPLDPGLAGAKNIQYF.

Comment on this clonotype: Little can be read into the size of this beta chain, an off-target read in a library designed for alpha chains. The CDR3 loop reads CASSPPVTGANNEQFF. CDR3 DNA sequence: TGTGCCAGCAGTCCTCCCGTAACAGGGGCGAACAATGAGCAGTTCTTC. The chain couples TRBV28 to TRBJ2-1; 7 nucleotides match TRBD1. The CDR3 runs to 16 residues. CDR1 is MDHEN and CDR2 is SYDVKM in the germline V gene. V was pared by 5 bases and J by 5 bases, with 12 bases of the junction left unmatched.

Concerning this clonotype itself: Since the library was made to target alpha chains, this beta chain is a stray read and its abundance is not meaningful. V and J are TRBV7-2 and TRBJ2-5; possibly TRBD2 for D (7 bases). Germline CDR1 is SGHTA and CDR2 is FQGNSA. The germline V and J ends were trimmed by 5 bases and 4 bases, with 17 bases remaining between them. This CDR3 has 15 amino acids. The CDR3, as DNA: TGTGCCAGCAGCCCGCGGGGGCGGGGGCGAGAGACCCAGTACTTC. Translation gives CASSPRGRGRETQYF.

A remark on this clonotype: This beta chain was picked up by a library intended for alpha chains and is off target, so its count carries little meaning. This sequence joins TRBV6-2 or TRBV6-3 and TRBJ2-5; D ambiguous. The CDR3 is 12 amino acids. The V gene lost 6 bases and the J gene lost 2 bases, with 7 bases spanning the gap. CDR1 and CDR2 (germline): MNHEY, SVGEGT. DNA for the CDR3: TGTGCCAGCAGCCGACTTCAAGAGACCCAGTACTTC. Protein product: CASSRLQETQYF.

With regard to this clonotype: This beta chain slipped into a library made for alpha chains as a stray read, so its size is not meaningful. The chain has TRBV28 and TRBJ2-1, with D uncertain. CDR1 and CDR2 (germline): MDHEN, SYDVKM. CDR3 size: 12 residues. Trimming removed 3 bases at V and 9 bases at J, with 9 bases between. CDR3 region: CASSLRLSEQFF. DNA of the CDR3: TGTGCCAGCAGTTTGAGGCTAAGTGAGCAGTTCTTC.

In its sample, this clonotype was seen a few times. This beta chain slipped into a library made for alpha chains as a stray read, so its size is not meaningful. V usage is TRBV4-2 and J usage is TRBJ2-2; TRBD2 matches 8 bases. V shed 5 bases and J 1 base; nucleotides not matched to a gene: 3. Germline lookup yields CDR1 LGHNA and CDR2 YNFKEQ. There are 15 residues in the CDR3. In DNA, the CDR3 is TGTGCCAGCAGCTTCAGCGGGGGGAACACCGGGGAGCTGTTTTTT. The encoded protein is CASSFSGGNTGELFF.

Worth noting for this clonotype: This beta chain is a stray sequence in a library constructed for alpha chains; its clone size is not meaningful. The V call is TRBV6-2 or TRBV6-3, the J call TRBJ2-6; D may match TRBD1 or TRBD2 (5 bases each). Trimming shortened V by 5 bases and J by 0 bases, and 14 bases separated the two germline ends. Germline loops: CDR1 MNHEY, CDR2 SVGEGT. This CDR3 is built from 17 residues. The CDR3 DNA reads TGTGCCAGCAGTGACCCGGGACCTTCCTCTGGGGCCAACGTCCTGACTTTC. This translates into CASSDPGPSSGANVLTF.

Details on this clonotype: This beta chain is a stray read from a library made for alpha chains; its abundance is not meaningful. Written as DNA, the CDR3 is TGCAGCGTTGATCCCCGAGGGACTAGCACAGATACGCAGTATTTT. Protein: CSVDPRGTSTDTQYF. The chain couples TRBV29-1 to TRBJ2-3; a possible D gene is TRBD2 (6 bases). Germline V lookup: CDR1 SQVTM, CDR2 ANQGSEA. V lost 3 bases, J lost 0 bases, and 13 bases lay in between. The CDR3 contains 15 residues.

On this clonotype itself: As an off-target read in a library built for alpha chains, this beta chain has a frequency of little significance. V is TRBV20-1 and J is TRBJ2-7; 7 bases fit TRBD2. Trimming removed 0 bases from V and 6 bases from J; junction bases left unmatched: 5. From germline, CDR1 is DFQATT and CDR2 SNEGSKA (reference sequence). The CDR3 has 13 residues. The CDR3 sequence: CSARDGTKGEQYF. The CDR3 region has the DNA TGCAGTGCTAGAGATGGGACTAAGGGCGAGCAGTACTTC.

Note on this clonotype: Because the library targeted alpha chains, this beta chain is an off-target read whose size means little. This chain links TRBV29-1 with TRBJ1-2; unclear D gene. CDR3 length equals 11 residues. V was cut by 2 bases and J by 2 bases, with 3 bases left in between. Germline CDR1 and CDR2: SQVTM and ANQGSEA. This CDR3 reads CSVEQNYGYTF. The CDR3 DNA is TGCAGCGTTGAACAGAACTATGGCTACACCTTC.

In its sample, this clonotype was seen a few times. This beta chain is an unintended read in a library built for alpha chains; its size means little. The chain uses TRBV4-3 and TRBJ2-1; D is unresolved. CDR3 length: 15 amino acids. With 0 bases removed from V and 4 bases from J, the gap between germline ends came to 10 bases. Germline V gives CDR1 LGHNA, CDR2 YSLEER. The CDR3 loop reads CASSQEGGPYNEQFF. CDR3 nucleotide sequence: TGCGCCAGCAGCCAAGAGGGTGGCCCTTACAATGAGCAGTTCTTC.

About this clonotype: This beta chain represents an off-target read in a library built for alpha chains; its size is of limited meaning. The CDR3, as DNA: TGTGCCACTCAGGGTGGATTCAATCAGCCCCAGCATTTT. As protein: CATQGGFNQPQHF. The J gene is TRBJ1-5, the V gene TRBV24-1; TRBD1 might be the D (5 bases). The CDR3 spans 13 residues. Trimming removed 10 bases at V and 3 bases at J, with 12 bases between. Germline CDR1 is KGHDR and CDR2 is SFDVKD.

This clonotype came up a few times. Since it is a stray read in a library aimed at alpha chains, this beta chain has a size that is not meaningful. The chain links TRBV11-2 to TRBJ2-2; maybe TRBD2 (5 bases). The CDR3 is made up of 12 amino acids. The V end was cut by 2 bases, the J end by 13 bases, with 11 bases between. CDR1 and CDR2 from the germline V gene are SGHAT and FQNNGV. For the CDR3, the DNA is TGTGCCAGCAGCTTATTGCGGAGCGGGCTGTTTTTT. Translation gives CASSLLRSGLFF. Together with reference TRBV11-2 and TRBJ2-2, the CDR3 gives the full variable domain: EAGVAQSPRYKIIEKRQSVAFWCNPISGHATLYWYQQILGQGPKLLIQFQNNGVVDDSQLPKDRFSAERLKGVDSTLKIQPAKLEDSAVYLCASSLLRSGLFFGEGSRLTVL.

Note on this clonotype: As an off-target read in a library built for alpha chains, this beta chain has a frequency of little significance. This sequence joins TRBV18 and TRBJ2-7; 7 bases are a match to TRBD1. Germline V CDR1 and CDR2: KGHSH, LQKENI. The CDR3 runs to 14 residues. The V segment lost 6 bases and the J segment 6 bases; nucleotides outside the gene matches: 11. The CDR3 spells CASSPRLQGTEQYF. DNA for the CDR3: TGTGCCAGCTCTCCCCGGCTACAGGGGACCGAGCAGTACTTC.

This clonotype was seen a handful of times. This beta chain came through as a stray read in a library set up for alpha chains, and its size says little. CDR3 residues: CASSLSGARTGELFF. The DNA of the CDR3 is TGCGCCAGCAGCTTGTCAGGGGCGCGCACCGGGGAGCTGTTTTTT. This chain uses TRBV5-1 with TRBJ2-2, with D perhaps TRBD1 (6 bases). V dropped 1 base and J dropped 4 bases, with 11 bases sitting between them. The CDR3 extends over 15 amino acids. Germline values: CDR1 SGHRS, CDR2 YFSETQ.

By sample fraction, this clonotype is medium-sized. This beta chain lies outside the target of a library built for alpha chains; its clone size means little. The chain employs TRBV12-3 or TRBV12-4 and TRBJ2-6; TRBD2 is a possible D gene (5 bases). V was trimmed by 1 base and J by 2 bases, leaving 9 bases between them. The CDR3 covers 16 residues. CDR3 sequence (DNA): TGTGCCAGCAGTTTAGGTGTGAGGGCTGGGGCCAACGTCCTGACTTTC. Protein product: CASSLGVRAGANVLTF.

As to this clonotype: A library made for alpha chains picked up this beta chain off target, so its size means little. The CDR3 region has the DNA TGTGCCAGCAGTAAACCCGGGACAGGGATCTTCCTTGACAATGAGCAGTTCTTC. Residues: CASSKPGTGIFLDNEQFF. V and J are TRBV6-2 or TRBV6-3 and TRBJ2-1; 9 positions match TRBD1. The trim removed 5 bases at V and 5 bases at J, leaving 16 bases unmatched. Germline CDR1 MNHEY, CDR2 SVGEGT. The CDR3 runs 18 residues.

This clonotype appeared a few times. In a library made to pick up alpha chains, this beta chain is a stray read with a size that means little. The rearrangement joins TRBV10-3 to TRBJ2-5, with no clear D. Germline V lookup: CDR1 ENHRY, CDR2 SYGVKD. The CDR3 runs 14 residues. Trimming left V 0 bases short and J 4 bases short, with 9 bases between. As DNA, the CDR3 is TGTGCCATCAGTGAGTCGGTAGTACCAGAGACCCAGTACTTC. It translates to CAISESVVPETQYF.

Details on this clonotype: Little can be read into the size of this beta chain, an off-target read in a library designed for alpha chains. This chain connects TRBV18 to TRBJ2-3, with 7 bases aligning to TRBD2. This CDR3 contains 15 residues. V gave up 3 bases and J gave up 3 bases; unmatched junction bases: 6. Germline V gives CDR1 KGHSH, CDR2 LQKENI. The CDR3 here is CASSPGAGFTDTQYF. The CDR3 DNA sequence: TGTGCCAGCTCACCCGGAGCGGGGTTTACAGATACGCAGTATTTT.

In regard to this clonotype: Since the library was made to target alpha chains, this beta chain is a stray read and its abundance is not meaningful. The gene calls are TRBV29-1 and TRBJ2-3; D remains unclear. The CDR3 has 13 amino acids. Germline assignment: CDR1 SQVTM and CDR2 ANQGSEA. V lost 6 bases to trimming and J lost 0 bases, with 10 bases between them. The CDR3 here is CSVSWASTDTQYF. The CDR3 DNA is TGCAGCGTCTCCTGGGCGAGCACAGATACGCAGTATTTT.

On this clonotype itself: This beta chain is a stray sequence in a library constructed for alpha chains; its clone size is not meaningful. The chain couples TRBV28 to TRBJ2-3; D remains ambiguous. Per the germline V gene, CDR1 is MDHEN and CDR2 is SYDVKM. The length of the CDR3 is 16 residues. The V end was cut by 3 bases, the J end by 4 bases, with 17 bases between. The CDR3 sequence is CASSLPAPPGADTQYF. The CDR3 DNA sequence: TGTGCCAGCAGTTTGCCGGCACCGCCCGGCGCAGATACGCAGTATTTT.

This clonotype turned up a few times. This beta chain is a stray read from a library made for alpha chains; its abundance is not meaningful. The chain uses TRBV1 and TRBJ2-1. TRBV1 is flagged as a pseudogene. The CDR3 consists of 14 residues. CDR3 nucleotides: TGCACCAGCAGCCAGCCCGACTGCTACAATGAGCAGTTCTTC. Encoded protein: CTSSQPDCYNEQFF.

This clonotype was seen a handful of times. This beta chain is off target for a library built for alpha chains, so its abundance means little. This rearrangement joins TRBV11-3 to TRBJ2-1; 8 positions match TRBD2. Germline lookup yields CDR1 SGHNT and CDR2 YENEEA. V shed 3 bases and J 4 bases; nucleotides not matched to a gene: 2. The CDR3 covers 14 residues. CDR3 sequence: CASSFGGGYNEQFF. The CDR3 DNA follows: TGTGCCAGCAGCTTTGGCGGGGGGTACAATGAGCAGTTCTTC.

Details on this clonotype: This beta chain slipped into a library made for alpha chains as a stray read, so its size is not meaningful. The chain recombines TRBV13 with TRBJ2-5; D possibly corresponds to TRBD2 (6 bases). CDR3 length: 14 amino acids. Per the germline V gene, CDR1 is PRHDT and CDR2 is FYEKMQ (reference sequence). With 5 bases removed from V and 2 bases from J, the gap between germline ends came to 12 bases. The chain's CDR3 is CASSLGGGQETQYF. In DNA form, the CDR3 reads TGTGCCAGCAGCCTCGGAGGAGGGCAAGAGACCCAGTACTTC.

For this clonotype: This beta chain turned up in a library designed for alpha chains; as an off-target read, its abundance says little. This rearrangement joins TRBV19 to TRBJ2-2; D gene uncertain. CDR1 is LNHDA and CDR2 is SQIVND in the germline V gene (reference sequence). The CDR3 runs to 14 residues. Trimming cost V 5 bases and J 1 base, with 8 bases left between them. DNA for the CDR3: TGTGCCAGTAGTCCGTACCAGAACACCGGGGAGCTGTTTTTT. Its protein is CASSPYQNTGELFF.